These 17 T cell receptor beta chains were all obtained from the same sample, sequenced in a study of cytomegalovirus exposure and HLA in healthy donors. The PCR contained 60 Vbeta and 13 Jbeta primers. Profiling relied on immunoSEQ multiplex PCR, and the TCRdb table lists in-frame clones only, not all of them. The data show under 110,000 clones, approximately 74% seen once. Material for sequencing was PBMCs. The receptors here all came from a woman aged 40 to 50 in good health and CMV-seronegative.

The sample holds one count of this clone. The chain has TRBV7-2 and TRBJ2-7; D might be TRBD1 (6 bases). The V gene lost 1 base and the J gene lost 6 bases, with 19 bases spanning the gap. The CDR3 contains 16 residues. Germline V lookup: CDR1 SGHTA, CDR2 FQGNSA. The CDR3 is CASSLGFGGRGGEQYF. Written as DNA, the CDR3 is TGTGCCAGCAGCTTAGGTTTTGGTGGCAGGGGCGGCGAGCAGTACTTC.

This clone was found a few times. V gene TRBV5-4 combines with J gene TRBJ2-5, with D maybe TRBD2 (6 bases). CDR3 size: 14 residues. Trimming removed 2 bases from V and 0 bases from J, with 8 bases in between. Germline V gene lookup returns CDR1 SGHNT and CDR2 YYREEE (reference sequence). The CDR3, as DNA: TGTGCCAGCAGCTTTGGGGGGTACCAAGAGACCCAGTACTTC. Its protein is CASSFGGYQETQYF.

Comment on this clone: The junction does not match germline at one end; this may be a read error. CDR3 DNA sequence: TGTTCCAGCAGCGCGCGACAGGCCCACAATGAGCAGTTCTTC. Translation gives CSSSARQAHNEQFF. The rearrangement links TRBV7-9 to TRBJ2-1; D is perhaps TRBD1 (6 bases). Germline CDR1 and CDR2: SEHNR and FQNEAQ (reference sequence). The length of the CDR3 is 14 residues.

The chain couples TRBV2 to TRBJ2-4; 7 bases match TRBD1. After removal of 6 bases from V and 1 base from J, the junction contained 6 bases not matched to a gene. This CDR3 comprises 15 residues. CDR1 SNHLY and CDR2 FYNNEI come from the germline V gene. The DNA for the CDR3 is TGTGCCAGCAGAGGGGGCTCACTGGCCAAAAACATTCAGTACTTC. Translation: CASRGGSLAKNIQYF. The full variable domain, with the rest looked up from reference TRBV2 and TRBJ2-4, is EPEVTQTPSHQVTQMGQEVILRCVPISNHLYFYWYRQILGQKVEFLVSFYNNEISEKSEIFDDQFSVERPDGSNFTLKIRSTKLEDSAMYFCASRGGSLAKNIQYFGAGTRLSVL.

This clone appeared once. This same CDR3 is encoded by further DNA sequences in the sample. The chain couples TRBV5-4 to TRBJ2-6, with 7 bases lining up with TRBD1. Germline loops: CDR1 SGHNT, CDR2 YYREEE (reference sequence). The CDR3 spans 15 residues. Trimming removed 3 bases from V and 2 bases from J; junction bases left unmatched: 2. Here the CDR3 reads CASSWTGAGANVLTF. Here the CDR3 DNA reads TGTGCCAGCAGCTGGACAGGAGCTGGGGCCAACGTCCTGACTTTC.

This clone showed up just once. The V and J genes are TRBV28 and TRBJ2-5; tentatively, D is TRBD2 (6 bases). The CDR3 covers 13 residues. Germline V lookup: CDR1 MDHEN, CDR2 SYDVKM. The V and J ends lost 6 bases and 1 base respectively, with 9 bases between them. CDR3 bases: TGTGCCAGCAGGGGGGGACCCCAAGAGACCCAGTACTTC. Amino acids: CASRGGPQETQYF.

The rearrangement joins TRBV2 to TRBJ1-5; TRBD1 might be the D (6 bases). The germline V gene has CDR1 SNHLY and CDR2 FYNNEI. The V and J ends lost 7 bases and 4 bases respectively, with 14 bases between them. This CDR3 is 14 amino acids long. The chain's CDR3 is CASKEQGPNQPQHF. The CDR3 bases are TGTGCCAGCAAAGAACAGGGCCCAAATCAGCCCCAGCATTTT.

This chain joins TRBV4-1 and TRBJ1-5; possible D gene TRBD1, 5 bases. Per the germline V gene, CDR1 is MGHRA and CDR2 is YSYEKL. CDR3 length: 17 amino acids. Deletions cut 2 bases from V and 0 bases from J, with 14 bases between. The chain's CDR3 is CASSQLTRRGSNQPQHF. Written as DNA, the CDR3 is TGCGCCAGCAGCCAACTAACCAGGAGGGGTAGCAATCAGCCCCAGCATTTT.

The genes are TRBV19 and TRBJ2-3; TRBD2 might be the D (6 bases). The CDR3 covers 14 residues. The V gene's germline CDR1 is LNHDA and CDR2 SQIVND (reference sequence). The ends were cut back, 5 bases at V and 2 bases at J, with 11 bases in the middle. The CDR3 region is CASSPGGNTDTQYF. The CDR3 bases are TGTGCCAGTAGTCCCGGCGGGAACACAGATACGCAGTATTTT.

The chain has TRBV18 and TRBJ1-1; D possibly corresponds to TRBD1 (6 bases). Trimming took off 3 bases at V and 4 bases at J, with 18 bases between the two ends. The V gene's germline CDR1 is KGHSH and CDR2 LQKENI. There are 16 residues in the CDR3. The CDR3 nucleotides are TGTGCCAGCTCACCTCCTTTCGGGACACTGAGCACTGAAGCTTTCTTT. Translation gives CASSPPFGTLSTEAFF.

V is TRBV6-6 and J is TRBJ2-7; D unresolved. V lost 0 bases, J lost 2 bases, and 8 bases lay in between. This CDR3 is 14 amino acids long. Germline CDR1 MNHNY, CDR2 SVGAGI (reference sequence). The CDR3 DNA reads TGTGCCAGCAGTTACTCGAAAGACACCTACGAGCAGTACTTC. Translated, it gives CASSYSKDTYEQYF.

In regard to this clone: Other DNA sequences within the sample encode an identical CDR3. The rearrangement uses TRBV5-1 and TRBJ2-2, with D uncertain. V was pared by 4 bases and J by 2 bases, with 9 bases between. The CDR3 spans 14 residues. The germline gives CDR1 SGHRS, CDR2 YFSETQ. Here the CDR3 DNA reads TGCGCCAGCAGCCCCGGTAGCAACACCGGGGAGCTGTTTTTT. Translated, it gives CASSPGSNTGELFF.

Here the CDR3 DNA reads TGTGCCTGGAGTGGGGACAGGGGGCTTAGCAATCAGCCCCAGCATTTT. Residues: CAWSGDRGLSNQPQHF. The chain has TRBV30 and TRBJ1-5; 12 bases are shared with TRBD1. The germline V gene has CDR1 GTSNPN and CDR2 SVGIG (reference sequence). The CDR3 length is 16 residues. V lost 1 base to trimming and J lost 0 bases; unmatched junction nucleotides: 1.

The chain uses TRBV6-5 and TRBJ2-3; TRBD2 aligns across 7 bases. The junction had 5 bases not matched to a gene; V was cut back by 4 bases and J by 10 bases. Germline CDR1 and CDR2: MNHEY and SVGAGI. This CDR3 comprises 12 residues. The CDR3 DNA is TGTGCCAGCAGTTGGGAGGGCAAGTCGCAGTATTTT. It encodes CASSWEGKSQYF.

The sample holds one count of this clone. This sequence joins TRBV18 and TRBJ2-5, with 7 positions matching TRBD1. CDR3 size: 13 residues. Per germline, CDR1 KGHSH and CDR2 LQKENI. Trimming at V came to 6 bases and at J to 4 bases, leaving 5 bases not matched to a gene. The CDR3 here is CASSRQGAETQYF. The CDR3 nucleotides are TGTGCCAGCTCCAGACAGGGTGCAGAGACCCAGTACTTC.

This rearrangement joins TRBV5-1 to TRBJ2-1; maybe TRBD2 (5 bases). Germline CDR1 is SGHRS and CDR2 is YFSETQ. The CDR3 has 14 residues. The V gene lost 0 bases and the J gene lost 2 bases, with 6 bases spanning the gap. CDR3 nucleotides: TGCGCCAGCAGCTTGGGGGAGACCTACAATGAGCAGTTCTTC. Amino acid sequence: CASSLGETYNEQFF. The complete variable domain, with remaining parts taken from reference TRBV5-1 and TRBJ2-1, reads KAGVTQTPRYLIKTRGQQVTLSCSPISGHRSVSWYQQTPGQGLQFLFEYFSETQRNKGNFPGRFSGRQFSNSRSEMNVSTLELGDSALYLCASSLGETYNEQFFGPGTRLTVL.

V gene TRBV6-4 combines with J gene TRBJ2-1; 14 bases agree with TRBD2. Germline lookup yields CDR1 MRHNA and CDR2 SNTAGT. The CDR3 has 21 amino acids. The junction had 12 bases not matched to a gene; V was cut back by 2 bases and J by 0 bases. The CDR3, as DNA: TGTGCCAGCAGTGACCCTACACCGGGACTAGCGGGGGAAAGCTCCTACAATGAGCAGTTCTTC. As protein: CASSDPTPGLAGESSYNEQFF.